This entry describes one T cell receptor beta chain. CDR3 length: 14 residues. Trimming pared 0 bases from V and 6 bases from J, leaving 11 bases between. The germline V gene has CDR1 SGHRS and CDR2 YFSETQ. Some clones are missing from TCRdb's copy, which holds only in-frame ones; the method was immunoSEQ multiplex PCR. The sample yields roughly 100,000 clones, just over 85% seen once. The data originate from a study of blood T cell repertoires in COVID-19. On the study more broadly: Sites across the United States, Italy and Spain contributed samples from acute and convalescent COVID-19. In each case, the material was cDNA or gDNA derived from T cells, B-cell-depleted T cells, or PBMCs.

The receptor's source is a human donor in a cohort sampled during active COVID-19. The sequenced material came from peripheral blood. The chain is built from TRBV5-1 and TRBJ2-3; no definite D call. CDR3 sequence (DNA): TGCGCCAGCAGCTTGGTCTCCCCGTTGGATACGCAGTATTTT. Translated: CASSLVSPLDTQYF.